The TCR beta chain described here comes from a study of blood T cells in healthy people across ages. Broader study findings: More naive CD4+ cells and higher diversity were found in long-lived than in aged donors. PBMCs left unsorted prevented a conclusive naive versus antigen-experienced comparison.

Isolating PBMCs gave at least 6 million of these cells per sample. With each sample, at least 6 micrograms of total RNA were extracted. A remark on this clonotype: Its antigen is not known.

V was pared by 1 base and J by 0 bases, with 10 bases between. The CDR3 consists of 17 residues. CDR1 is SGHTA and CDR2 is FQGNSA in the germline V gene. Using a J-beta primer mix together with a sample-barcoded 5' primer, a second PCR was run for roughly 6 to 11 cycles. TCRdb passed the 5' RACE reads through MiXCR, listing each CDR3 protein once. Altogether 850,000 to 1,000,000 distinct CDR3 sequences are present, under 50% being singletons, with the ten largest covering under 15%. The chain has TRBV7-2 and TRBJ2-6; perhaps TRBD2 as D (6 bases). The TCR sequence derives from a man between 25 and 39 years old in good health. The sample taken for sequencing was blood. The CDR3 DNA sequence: TGTGCCAGCAGCTTAGAGCGGGTACGCTCTGGGGCCAACGTCCTGACTTTC. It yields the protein CASSLERVRSGANVLTF.